This TCR beta chain was captured by sequencing in a study of PD-1 blockade in classical Hodgkin lymphoma. Whole-study context: Treatment was intravenous nivolumab, 3 mg/kg every 2 weeks, until progression.

Concerning this clone itself: Its matching antigen is unknown.

Study outcomes and limitations: Complete responders matched newly diagnosed patients in baseline diversity. CD4+ TCR diversity rose significantly by C4D1, and CD8+ TCR diversity did not.

The junction had 9 bases not matched to a gene; V was cut back by 2 bases and J by 4 bases. CDR3 length: 16 residues. The germline gives CDR1 SGHVS, CDR2 FNYEAQ. Libraries were prepared by immunoSEQ multiplex PCR; TCRdb keeps only in-frame clonotypes and omits some of them. The table shows approximately 25,000 clones, with around 80% occurring only once. Every patient experienced relapse after autologous stem cell transplantation, and brentuximab vedotin exposure varied. The V and J genes are TRBV7-6 and TRBJ2-7; 9 bases match TRBD2. The input for sequencing was peripheral blood mononuclear cells (PBMCs), taken before the second cycle of nivolumab. This receptor was taken from a human donor with classical Hodgkin lymphoma. Here the CDR3 reads CASSLRPSGTRYEQYF. Written as DNA, the CDR3 is TGTGCCAGCAGCTTAAGGCCTAGCGGGACGAGGTACGAGCAGTACTTC.